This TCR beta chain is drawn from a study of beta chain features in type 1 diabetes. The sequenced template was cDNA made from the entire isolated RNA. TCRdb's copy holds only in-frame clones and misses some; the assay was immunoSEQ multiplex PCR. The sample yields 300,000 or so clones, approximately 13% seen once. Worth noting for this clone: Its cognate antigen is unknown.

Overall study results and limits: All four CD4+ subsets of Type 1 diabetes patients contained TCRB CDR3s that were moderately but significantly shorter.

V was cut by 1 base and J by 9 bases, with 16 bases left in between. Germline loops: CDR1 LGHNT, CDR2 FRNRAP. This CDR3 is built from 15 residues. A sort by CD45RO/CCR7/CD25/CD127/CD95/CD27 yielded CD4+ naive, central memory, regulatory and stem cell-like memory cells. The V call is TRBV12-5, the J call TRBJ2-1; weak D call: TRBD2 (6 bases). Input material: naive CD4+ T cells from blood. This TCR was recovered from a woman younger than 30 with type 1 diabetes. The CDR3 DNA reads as TGTGCTAGTGGTTTGGGACTAATGGAGGGCGGTGAGCAGTTCTTC. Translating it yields CASGLGLMEGGEQFF.